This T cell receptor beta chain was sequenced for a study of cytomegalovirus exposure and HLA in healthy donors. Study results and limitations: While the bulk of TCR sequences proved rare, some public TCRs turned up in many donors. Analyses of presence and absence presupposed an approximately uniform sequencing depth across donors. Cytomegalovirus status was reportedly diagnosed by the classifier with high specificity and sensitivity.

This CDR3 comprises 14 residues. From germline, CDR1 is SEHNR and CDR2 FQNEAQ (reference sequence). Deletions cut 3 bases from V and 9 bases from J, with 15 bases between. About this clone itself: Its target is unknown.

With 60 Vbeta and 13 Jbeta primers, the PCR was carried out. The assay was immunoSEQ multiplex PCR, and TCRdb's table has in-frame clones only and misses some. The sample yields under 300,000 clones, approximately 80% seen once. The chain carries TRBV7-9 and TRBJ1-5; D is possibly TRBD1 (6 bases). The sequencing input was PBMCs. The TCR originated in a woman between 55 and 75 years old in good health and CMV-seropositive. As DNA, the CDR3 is TGTGCCAGCAGCTTGGACGGGACACCGGGGCCCCAGCATTTT. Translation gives CASSLDGTPGPQHF.